Listed below are T cell receptor beta chains from one sample, sequenced in a study of blood T cell repertoires in COVID-19. Data came from immunoSEQ multiplex PCR; TCRdb stores just in-frame clones and leaves some out. Altogether more than 70,000 clones are present, roughly 77% being singletons, with the ten largest covering more than 20%. The sequenced sample consisted of peripheral blood. The receptors were gathered from a human donor in a cohort sampled during active COVID-19. Each CDR3 is given with its conserved first and last residue. Fields, in order: CDR3 protein, CDR3 DNA, D gene, V gene, clone size, J gene. A D gene is named only where the DNA matches it firmly. A row's size may be missing; if present it is once, few, many or a size class.

CDR3: CASSESRGDPITEAFF
DNA: TGTGCCAGCAGTGAAAGTCGGGGGGACCCCATAACTGAAGCTTTCTTT
D: NA
V: TRBV6-1
size: NA
J: TRBJ1-1

CDR3: CASSLWLESYEQYF
DNA: TGTGCCAGCAGTTTATGGCTAGAGTCCTACGAGCAGTACTTC
D: NA
V: TRBV28
size: NA
J: TRBJ2-7

CDR3: CASSESSSYNEQFF
DNA: TGCGCAAGTAGCGAATCGAGCTCCTACAATGAGCAGTTCTTC
D: NA
V: TRBV5-1
size: NA
J: TRBJ2-1

CDR3: CASSLEGVEAFF
DNA: TGCGCCAGCAGCTTGGAAGGGGTCGAAGCTTTCTTT
D: NA
V: TRBV5-1
size: NA
J: TRBJ1-1

CDR3: CASSSDRNYNEQFF
DNA: TGTGCCAGCAGTTCCGACAGGAACTACAATGAGCAGTTCTTC
D: NA
V: TRBV3-1/TRBV3-2
size: NA
J: TRBJ2-1

CDR3: CASSSTPGTYEQYF
DNA: TGTGCCAGCAGCTCCACGCCGGGGACCTACGAGCAGTACTTC
D: NA
V: TRBV7-2
size: NA
J: TRBJ2-7

CDR3: CASSLEWGEAYEQYF
DNA: TGTGCCAGCAGCTTGGAGTGGGGGGAAGCCTACGAGCAGTACTTC
D: NA
V: TRBV5-4
size: NA
J: TRBJ2-7

CDR3: CAISDNNYGYTF
DNA: TGTGCCATCAGTGACAATAACTATGGCTACACCTTC
D: NA
V: TRBV10-3
size: NA
J: TRBJ1-2

CDR3: CASSLDRGAGGTDTQYF
DNA: TGTGCCAGCAGCTTAGATAGGGGAGCGGGAGGCACAGATACGCAGTATTTT
D: TRBD2
V: TRBV7-9
size: NA
J: TRBJ2-3

CDR3: CASSQVTNTIYF
DNA: TGTGCCAGCAGCCAAGTGACTAACACCATATATTTT
D: NA
V: TRBV14
size: NA
J: TRBJ1-3

CDR3: CASSPSGQGVYEQYF
DNA: TGTGCCAGCAGCCCTTCGGGACAGGGGGTGTACGAGCAGTACTTC
D: TRBD1
V: TRBV3-1/TRBV3-2
size: NA
J: TRBJ2-7

CDR3: CASSLDLVPRSTDTQYF
DNA: TGTGCCAGCAGCTTAGATCTGGTCCCCCGGAGCACAGATACGCAGTATTTT
D: NA
V: TRBV11-2
size: NA
J: TRBJ2-3

CDR3: CSDRGSGYGYTF
DNA: TGCAGCGACAGGGGGTCGGGCTATGGCTACACCTTC
D: TRBD1
V: TRBV29-1
size: NA
J: TRBJ1-2

CDR3: CASSLGQGSGYTF
DNA: TGCGCCAGCAGCTTGGGACAGGGGAGTGGCTACACCTTC
D: TRBD1
V: TRBV5-1
size: NA
J: TRBJ1-2

CDR3: CASSQGVRDYEETQYF
DNA: TGTGCCAGCAGCCAAGGAGTGAGGGACTACGAAGAGACCCAGTACTTC
D: TRBD2
V: TRBV4-2
size: NA
J: TRBJ2-5

CDR3: CASSRDGTSGRVDEQYF
DNA: TGCGCCAGCAGCCGGGACGGGACTAGCGGGAGGGTCGACGAGCAGTACTTC
D: TRBD2
V: TRBV5-1
size: NA
J: TRBJ2-7

CDR3: CASSLDGTRGAKNIQYF
DNA: TGCGCCAGCAGCTTGGATGGCACACGCGGGGCCAAAAACATTCAGTACTTC
D: NA
V: TRBV5-1
size: once
J: TRBJ2-4

CDR3: CASSIAGTSGHVWTSSFQFGQFF
DNA: TGTGCCAGTAGTATAGCCGGGACTTCAGGGCATGTTTGGACTAGTTCGTTTCAGTTTGGGCAGTTCTTC
D: TRBD2
V: TRBV19
size: NA
J: TRBJ2-1

CDR3: CASTPLSGTGDYGYTF
DNA: TGTGCCAGCACACCGCTTTCCGGGACAGGTGACTATGGCTACACCTTC
D: TRBD1
V: TRBV18
size: NA
J: TRBJ1-2

CDR3: CASSLGADPNTGELFF
DNA: TGTGCCAGCAGCCTAGGGGCAGATCCGAACACCGGGGAGCTGTTTTTT
D: NA
V: TRBV7-2
size: NA
J: TRBJ2-2

CDR3: CASSAGLAGVGEQFF
DNA: TGTGCCAGCAGTGCGGGACTAGCGGGAGTCGGCGAGCAGTTCTTC
D: TRBD2
V: TRBV2
size: NA
J: TRBJ2-1

CDR3: CASSSSGGQETQYF
DNA: TGTGCCAGCAGCTCGTCGGGGGGCCAAGAGACCCAGTACTTC
D: TRBD2
V: TRBV11-3
size: NA
J: TRBJ2-5

CDR3: CASSVESSYNEQFF
DNA: TGTGCCAGTAGTGTGGAGAGCTCCTACAATGAGCAGTTCTTC
D: NA
V: TRBV19
size: NA
J: TRBJ2-1

CDR3: CASSPGSSGTSSYNEQFF
DNA: TGTGCCAGCAGTCCCGGCTCTAGCGGGACCAGCTCCTACAATGAGCAGTTCTTC
D: TRBD2
V: TRBV28
size: NA
J: TRBJ2-1

CDR3: CASSKTSGRYTDTQYF
DNA: TGTGCCAGCAGCAAAACTAGCGGAAGATACACAGATACGCAGTATTTT
D: TRBD2
V: TRBV7-2
size: NA
J: TRBJ2-3

CDR3: CASSTSGSSYEQYF
DNA: TGTGCCAGCAGCACCAGCGGGAGTTCCTACGAGCAGTACTTC
D: TRBD2
V: TRBV9
size: NA
J: TRBJ2-7

CDR3: CASKGGILALSYNEQFF
DNA: TGTGCCAGCAAAGGGGGGATACTAGCGCTATCCTACAATGAGCAGTTCTTC
D: NA
V: TRBV2
size: NA
J: TRBJ2-1

CDR3: CASSGQYRGGESYEQYF
DNA: TGTGCCAGCAGCGGCCAGTACAGGGGCGGAGAATCCTACGAGCAGTACTTC
D: TRBD1
V: TRBV5-5
size: NA
J: TRBJ2-7

CDR3: CASSQDRAMFDTQYF
DNA: TGTGCCAGCAGCCAAGATCGCGCGATGTTTGATACGCAGTATTTT
D: NA
V: TRBV3-1/TRBV3-2
size: few
J: TRBJ2-3

CDR3: CASRASGSGETQYF
DNA: TGTGCCAGCAGGGCCAGCGGGAGTGGGGAGACCCAGTACTTC
D: TRBD2
V: TRBV6-5
size: NA
J: TRBJ2-5

CDR3: CASSLNRDTGELFF
DNA: TGTGCCAGCAGCCTCAACAGGGACACCGGGGAGCTGTTTTTT
D: NA
V: TRBV7-2
size: NA
J: TRBJ2-2

CDR3: CASGRTQNNEQFF
DNA: TGTGCCAGCGGACGGACACAGAACAATGAGCAGTTCTTC
D: NA
V: TRBV5-4
size: NA
J: TRBJ2-1

CDR3: CASSLRAGVQYTQYF
DNA: TGTGCCAGCAGCTTAAGGGCGGGAGTTCAATATACGCAGTATTTT
D: TRBD2
V: TRBV7-2
size: NA
J: TRBJ2-3

CDR3: CASGQQGSWANVLTF
DNA: TGTGCCAGCGGACAGCAAGGCTCTTGGGCCAACGTCCTGACTTTC
D: NA
V: TRBV6-5
size: NA
J: TRBJ2-6

CDR3: CASSPEGPLTDTQYF
DNA: TGTGCCAGCTCACCGGAGGGTCCCCTCACAGATACGCAGTATTTT
D: NA
V: TRBV18
size: NA
J: TRBJ2-3

CDR3: CASSLRGSWELFF
DNA: TGTGCCAGCAGCTTGAGGGGGAGCTGGGAGCTGTTTTTT
D: NA
V: TRBV7-6
size: few
J: TRBJ2-2

CDR3: CASSPGQGTWTEAFF
DNA: TGTGCCAGCAGCCCCGGACAGGGAACCTGGACTGAAGCTTTCTTT
D: TRBD1
V: TRBV11-2
size: few
J: TRBJ1-1

CDR3: CASTVRGSDGYTF
DNA: TGTGCCAGTACCGTTCGGGGGAGTGATGGCTACACCTTC
D: NA
V: TRBV19
size: NA
J: TRBJ1-2

CDR3: CASSIQGLDAGNTIYF
DNA: TGTGCCAGCAGCATACAGGGATTAGATGCTGGAAACACCATATATTTT
D: NA
V: TRBV9
size: once
J: TRBJ1-3

CDR3: CASSYQGLYGYTF
DNA: TGTGCCAGCAGTTATCAGGGATTATATGGCTACACCTTC
D: NA
V: TRBV6-2/TRBV6-3
size: NA
J: TRBJ1-2

CDR3: CASSSQTWYEQYF
DNA: TGTGCCAGCAGTTCCCAGACATGGTACGAGCAGTACTTC
D: NA
V: TRBV6-6
size: once
J: TRBJ2-7

CDR3: CASSLDSRALHF
DNA: TGTGCCAGCAGCTTGGACTCCCGGGCCCTCCACTTT
D: NA
V: TRBV5-6
size: NA
J: TRBJ1-6

CDR3: CASSYNEGGNQPQHF
DNA: TGTGCCAGTAGTTATAACGAAGGGGGCAATCAGCCCCAGCATTTT
D: NA
V: TRBV19
size: NA
J: TRBJ1-5

CDR3: CASSLGPDSQETQYF
DNA: TGTGCTAGCAGCTTAGGACCCGACAGCCAAGAGACCCAGTACTTC
D: NA
V: TRBV7-7
size: NA
J: TRBJ2-5

CDR3: CASRPGLGDEQFF
DNA: TGTGCCAGCAGGCCGGGACTAGGTGATGAGCAGTTCTTC
D: TRBD2
V: TRBV12-3/TRBV12-4
size: NA
J: TRBJ2-1

CDR3: CASSYSRTGEFHEQYF
DNA: TGTGCCAGCAGTTACTCGCGGACAGGGGAATTTCACGAGCAGTACTTC
D: TRBD1
V: TRBV6-2/TRBV6-3
size: NA
J: TRBJ2-7

CDR3: CASSSGTSGTLANEQFF
DNA: TGCGCCAGCAGCTCCGGGACTAGCGGGACCCTCGCCAATGAGCAGTTCTTC
D: TRBD2
V: TRBV5-1
size: NA
J: TRBJ2-1

CDR3: CASSLAGRVYNEQFF
DNA: TGCGCCAGCAGCTTGGCCGGCAGGGTGTACAATGAGCAGTTCTTC
D: NA
V: TRBV5-1
size: NA
J: TRBJ2-1

CDR3: CASSRDYNEQFF
DNA: TGTGCCAGCAGCCGAGACTACAATGAGCAGTTCTTC
D: NA
V: TRBV5-4
size: once
J: TRBJ2-1

CDR3: CSVERARNQETQYF
DNA: TGCAGCGTTGAACGAGCGCGGAACCAAGAGACCCAGTACTTC
D: NA
V: TRBV29-1
size: NA
J: TRBJ2-5

CDR3: CASSKPRGSYNSPLHF
DNA: TGTGCCAGCTCGAAGCCCCGGGGTTCCTATAATTCACCCCTCCACTTT
D: NA
V: TRBV21-1
size: NA
J: TRBJ1-6

CDR3: CASSKAVSYEQYF
DNA: TGTGCCAGTAGTAAGGCGGTTTCCTACGAGCAGTACTTC
D: NA
V: TRBV19
size: NA
J: TRBJ2-7

CDR3: CASSGQGNNYGYTF
DNA: TGTGCCAGTTCGGGGCAGGGGAATAACTATGGCTACACCTTC
D: NA
V: TRBV5-5
size: NA
J: TRBJ1-2